This T cell receptor (beta chain) was sequenced in a study of blood T cell repertoires in COVID-19. Study context: Both acute and convalescent COVID-19 samples were obtained from the United States, Italy and Spain. Nucleic acid was either cDNA or gDNA, and it came from T cells, B-cell-depleted T cells, or PBMCs.

Authors' processing steps: The assay estimated nucleated cells by amplifying reference gene primers. The method was immunoSEQ multiplex PCR; TCRdb's version includes in-frame clones alone and lacks a portion of them. That table supplies the V and J calls and clone size; D and trimming were determined from the DNA. The sample contains some 50,000 clones, roughly nine tenths of which appear only once. Per germline, CDR1 SGDLS and CDR2 YYNGEE. The V and J ends lost 3 bases and 1 base, in that order; junction bases with no gene match: 2. The CDR3 has 14 residues. This clone has just one count. The V and J genes are TRBV9 and TRBJ1-1; 8 bases are shared with TRBD1. Source material: peripheral blood. This sequence was found in a man aged 35 to 55 with acute or convalescent COVID-19. The CDR3 spells CASSGGTGNTEAFF. CDR3 DNA: TGTGCCAGCAGCGGGGGGACAGGGAACACTGAAGCTTTCTTT.